The 9 T cell receptor beta chains below were found in one sample sequenced in a study of shared clonotypes between healthy human individuals. Data came from immunoSEQ multiplex PCR; TCRdb stores just in-frame clones and leaves some out. The sample lists some 1 million clones, about 76% occurring once. Sequenced input: memory CD4+ T cells sorted from blood. Subset described: CD45RA-negative fraction. These receptors were obtained from a man aged 18-30 years in good health.

The chain joins TRBV7-2 to TRBJ2-2; TRBD2 aligns across 12 bases. The CDR3 is 16 residues long. V was clipped by 2 bases and J by 7 bases; unmatched bases: 5. Germline V lookup: CDR1 SGHTA, CDR2 FQGNSA. This CDR3 reads CASSLRLAGGHGELFF. The DNA of the CDR3 is TGTGCCAGCAGCTTACGGCTAGCGGGGGGGCACGGGGAGCTGTTTTTT.

The chain uses TRBV7-2 and TRBJ2-4; 10 positions agree with TRBD1. V was pared by 1 base and J by 8 bases, with 5 bases of the junction left unmatched. Germline V lookup: CDR1 SGHTA, CDR2 FQGNSA. The CDR3 length is 15 residues. The CDR3 DNA sequence: TGTGCCAGCAGCTTAGGCCGGGACAGGGGCTACATTCAGTACTTC. It codes for CASSLGRDRGYIQYF.

The chain carries TRBV7-9 and TRBJ2-1, with a weak D call TRBD2 (6 bases). The CDR3 covers 17 residues. The ends were cut back, 0 bases at V and 1 base at J, with 13 bases in the middle. The germline gives CDR1 SEHNR, CDR2 FQNEAQ (reference sequence). The CDR3 reads CASSLARSGMSYNEQFF. DNA of the CDR3: TGTGCCAGCAGCTTAGCGCGTAGCGGCATGTCCTACAATGAGCAGTTCTTC.

The chain carries TRBV7-2 and TRBJ2-1, with D maybe TRBD2 (6 bases). The CDR3 length is 14 residues. The germline CDR1 and CDR2 sequences are SGHTA and FQGNSA. V lost 6 bases to trimming and J lost 4 bases, with 13 bases between them. Here the CDR3 DNA reads TGTGCCAGCAGACTCCGGAGGGGATACAATGAGCAGTTCTTC. Translation: CASRLRRGYNEQFF.

About this clone itself: Other DNA sequences from this sample encode an identical CDR3 as well. The CDR3 sequence is CASSEQGGAYEQYF. The CDR3 DNA reads as TGCGCCAGTAGTGAACAGGGGGGTGCCTACGAGCAGTACTTC. This rearrangement joins TRBV5-1 to TRBJ2-7; the match to TRBD1 covers 8 bases. This CDR3 is 14 amino acids long. Looked up from germline, CDR1 is SGHRS and CDR2 is YFSETQ. With V trimmed by 8 bases and J by 2 bases, 9 bases remained unmatched.

This clone was seen repeatedly, ten times or more. The chain's CDR3 is CATSRGGTGDEQYF. CDR3 coding DNA: TGTGCCACCAGCAGGGGGGGTACAGGGGACGAGCAGTACTTC. J is TRBJ2-7 and V is TRBV15; D possibly corresponds to TRBD1 (7 bases). V was trimmed by 3 bases and J by 5 bases, leaving 14 bases between them. The CDR3 length is 14 residues. The germline CDR1 and CDR2 sequences are LNHNV and YYDKDF (reference sequence).

J is TRBJ1-1 and V is TRBV19, with D perhaps matching TRBD1 (5 bases). Trimming removed 9 bases from V and 0 bases from J, with 17 bases in between. The CDR3 has 15 residues. Germline values: CDR1 LNHDA, CDR2 SQIVND (reference sequence). In DNA, the CDR3 is TGTGCCAGCCAAATAGGGGAGGGGATGAACACTGAAGCTTTCTTT. Residues: CASQIGEGMNTEAFF.

The chain links TRBV19 to TRBJ2-7; 7 bases are shared with TRBD1. Trimming took 6 bases from V and 0 from J; bases not matched to a gene: 5. CDR1 is LNHDA and CDR2 is SQIVND in the germline V gene (reference sequence). CDR3 length equals 14 residues. The CDR3 DNA sequence: TGTGCCAGTAGGACGACAGGGTACTCCTACGAGCAGTACTTC. It is translated as CASRTTGYSYEQYF.

This sequence joins TRBV2 and TRBJ2-5; 9 nucleotides agree with TRBD2. V trimming: 8 bases; J trimming: 5 bases; junction bases outside the gene matches: 12. The CDR3 is 15 amino acids. Germline loops: CDR1 SNHLY, CDR2 FYNNEI. In DNA, the CDR3 is TGTGCCAGCCGCTCCGGTAGCGGGGGAATCGAGACCCAGTACTTC. This sequence encodes CASRSGSGGIETQYF.